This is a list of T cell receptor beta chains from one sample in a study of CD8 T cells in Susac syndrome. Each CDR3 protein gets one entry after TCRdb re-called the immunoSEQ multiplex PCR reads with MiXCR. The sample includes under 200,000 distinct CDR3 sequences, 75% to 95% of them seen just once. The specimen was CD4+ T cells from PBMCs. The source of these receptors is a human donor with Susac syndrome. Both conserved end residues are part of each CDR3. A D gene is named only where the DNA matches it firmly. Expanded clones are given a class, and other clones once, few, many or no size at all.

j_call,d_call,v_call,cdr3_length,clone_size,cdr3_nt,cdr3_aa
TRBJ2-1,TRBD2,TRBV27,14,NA,TGTGCCAGCAGTCGGACTAGCGGAATTATTGAGCAGTTCTTC,CASSRTSGIIEQFF
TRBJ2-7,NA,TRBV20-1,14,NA,TGCAGTGCTGGAGAATACTTCGACAGCTACGAGCAGTACTTC,CSAGEYFDSYEQYF
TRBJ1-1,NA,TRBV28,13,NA,TGTGCCAGCAGATGGGGTGTGAACACTGAAGCTTTCTTT,CASRWGVNTEAFF
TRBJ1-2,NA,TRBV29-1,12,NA,TGCAGCGTTGTTCGCGGCCAATATGGCTACACCTTC,CSVVRGQYGYTF
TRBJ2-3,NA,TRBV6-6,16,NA,TGTGCCAGCAGTTACTCGAACGAGCGAGTCACAGATACGCAGTATTTT,CASSYSNERVTDTQYF
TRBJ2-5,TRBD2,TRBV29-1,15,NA,TGCAGCGTTTTGTATGGGACTAGCGGCCAAGAGACCCAGTACTTC,CSVLYGTSGQETQYF
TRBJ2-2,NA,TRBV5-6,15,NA,TGTGCCAGCAGCCGAAGAGGGACTGGCACCGGGGAGCTGTTTTTT,CASSRRGTGTGELFF
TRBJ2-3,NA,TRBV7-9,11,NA,TGTGCCAGCGGGTACGGAGATACGCAGTATTTT,CASGYGDTQYF
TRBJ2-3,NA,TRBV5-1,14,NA,TGCGCCAGCAGCTTGAAAGCCCCAGAAGATACGCAGTATTTT,CASSLKAPEDTQYF
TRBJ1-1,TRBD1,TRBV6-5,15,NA,TGTGCCAGCAGTTACGGTCGACAGGGCAACACTGAAGCTTTCTTT,CASSYGRQGNTEAFF
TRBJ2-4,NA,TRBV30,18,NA,TGTGCCTGGATTCCCGGGACAGAGCTTGGAGGGACCAAAAACATTCAGTACTTC,CAWIPGTELGGTKNIQYF
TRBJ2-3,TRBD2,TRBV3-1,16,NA,TGTGCCAGCAGCTCCTCCAGCGGGGGGCCCACAGATACGCAGTATTTT,CASSSSSGGPTDTQYF
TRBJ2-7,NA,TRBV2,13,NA,TGTGCCAGCAGTGCAACAGGGGAGGGCGAGCAGTACTTC,CASSATGEGEQYF
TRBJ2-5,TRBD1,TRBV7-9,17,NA,TGTGCCAGCAGCTTAGGTGGGACAGATCGTTTCCAAGAGACCCAGTACTTC,CASSLGGTDRFQETQYF
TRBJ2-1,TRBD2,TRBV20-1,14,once,TGCAGAGTAGCGGGAGTTGGATCCTACAATGAGCAGTTCTTC,CRVAGVGSYNEQFF
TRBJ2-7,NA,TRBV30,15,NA,TGTGCCTGGAGTGTACAATTGGGGACCTCCTACGAGCAGTACTTC,CAWSVQLGTSYEQYF
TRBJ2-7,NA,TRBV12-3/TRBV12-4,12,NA,TGTGCCAGCGGCACGGGAGCCTACGAGCAGTACTTC,CASGTGAYEQYF
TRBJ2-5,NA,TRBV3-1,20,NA,TGTGCCAGCAGCCAAGTTTGGACATCATCCGCCCGGGGGTGGCAAGAGACCCAGTACTTC,CASSQVWTSSARGWQETQYF
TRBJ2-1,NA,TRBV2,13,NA,TGTGCCAGCAACTATCGGGACAACAATGAGCAGTTCTTC,CASNYRDNNEQFF
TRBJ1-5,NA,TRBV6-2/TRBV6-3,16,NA,TGTGCCAGCAGTGCTCTTCCGGGACAACGCAATCAGCCCCAGCATTTT,CASSALPGQRNQPQHF
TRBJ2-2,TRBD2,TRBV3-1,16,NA,TGTGCCAGCAGAAATGCAGCGGGGACGAACACCGGGGAGCTGTTTTTT,CASRNAAGTNTGELFF
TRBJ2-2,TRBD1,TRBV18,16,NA,TGTGCCAGCTCACCCCCGGGACAGGGGACCACCGGGGAGCTGTTTTTT,CASSPPGQGTTGELFF
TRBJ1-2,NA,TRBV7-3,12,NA,TGTGCCAGTCCGGAGGGAGAGTATGGCTACACCTTC,CASPEGEYGYTF
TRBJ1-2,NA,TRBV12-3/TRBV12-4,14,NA,TGTGCCAGCAGTTCCGGGAGAAGGGCGCCTGGCTACACCTTC,CASSSGRRAPGYTF
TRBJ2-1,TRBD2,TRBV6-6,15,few,TGTGCCAGCAGTGTGCCGGGACTAGCGGGGGTAGAGCAGTTCTTC,CASSVPGLAGVEQFF
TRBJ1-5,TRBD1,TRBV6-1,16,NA,TGTGCCAGCAGTAAAAAACCGGGACAGAGCAATCAGCCCCAGCATTTT,CASSKKPGQSNQPQHF
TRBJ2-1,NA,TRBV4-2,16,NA,TGTGCCAGCAGCCAAGGGGGGGTGGTACTTCTCGATGAGCAGTTCTTC,CASSQGGVVLLDEQFF
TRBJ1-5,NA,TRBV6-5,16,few,TGTGCCAGCAGTTACCCCGGGGATCAAAGCAATCAGCCCCAGCATTTT,CASSYPGDQSNQPQHF
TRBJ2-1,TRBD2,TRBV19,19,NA,TGTGCCACCCAAACTAGCGGGAGGACGATCCTCACAATGACTAATGAGCAGTTCTTC,CATQTSGRTILTMTNEQFF
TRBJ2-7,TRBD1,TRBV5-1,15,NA,TGCGCCAGCAGATCCACGGGACAGGGCACCTACGAGCAGTACTTC,CASRSTGQGTYEQYF
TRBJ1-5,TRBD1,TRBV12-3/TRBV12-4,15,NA,TGTGCCAGCAGGTCCGGGACAGGTACGAATCAGCCCCAGCATTTT,CASRSGTGTNQPQHF
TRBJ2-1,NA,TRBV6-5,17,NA,TGTGCCAGCAGTTCTGAGGAGGGGGTCCCGTTTCCACATGAGCAGTTCTTC,CASSSEEGVPFPHEQFF
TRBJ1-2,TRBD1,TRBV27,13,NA,TGTGCCAGCAGTGGACAGGCTAACTATGGCTACACCTTC,CASSGQANYGYTF
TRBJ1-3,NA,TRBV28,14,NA,TGTGCCAGCAGTTTACCTGGCTCTGGAAACACCATATATTTT,CASSLPGSGNTIYF
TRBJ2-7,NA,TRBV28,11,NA,TGTGCCAGCAAGGGCGTGTTCGAGCAGTACTTC,CASKGVFEQYF
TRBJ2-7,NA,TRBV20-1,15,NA,TGCAGTGCTAGAGCAGCGGGTTTCCGCTCCTACGAGCAGTACTTC,CSARAAGFRSYEQYF
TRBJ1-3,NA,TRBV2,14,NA,TGTGCCAGCAGCAGGGCGCTCTCTGGAAACACCATATATTTT,CASSRALSGNTIYF
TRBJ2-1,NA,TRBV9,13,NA,TGTGCCAGCAGCGTAGGACAGAGCACTGAGCAGTTCTTC,CASSVGQSTEQFF
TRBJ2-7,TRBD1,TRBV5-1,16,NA,TGCGCCAGCAGCCCGGAAACCCGGACAGGCAGTTACGAGCAGTACTTC,CASSPETRTGSYEQYF
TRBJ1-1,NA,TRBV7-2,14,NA,TGTGCCAGCAGCTTAGTGGCCATCTACACTGAAGCTTTCTTT,CASSLVAIYTEAFF
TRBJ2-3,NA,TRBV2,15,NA,TGTGCCAGCAGTGAAGCGGACCATTCAACAGATACGCAGTATTTT,CASSEADHSTDTQYF
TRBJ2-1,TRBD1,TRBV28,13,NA,TGTGCCAGCAGTTGGACAGGGAACAATGAGCAGTTCTTC,CASSWTGNNEQFF
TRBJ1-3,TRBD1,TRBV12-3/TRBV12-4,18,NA,TGTGCCAGCACCCTCGGGGCCCCGGGACAGAGCTCTGGAAACACCATATATTTT,CASTLGAPGQSSGNTIYF
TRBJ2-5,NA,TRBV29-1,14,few,TGCAGCGCCGCCGCGGACAGAATTCAAGAGACCCAGTACTTC,CSAAADRIQETQYF
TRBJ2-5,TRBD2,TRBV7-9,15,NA,TGTGCCAGCAGCTCCCCGGCGGGGGGGCGGGAGACCCAGTACTTC,CASSSPAGGRETQYF
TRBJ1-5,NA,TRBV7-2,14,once,TGTGCCAGCAGCTTAGTCGGAGCCTCGGAGCCCCAGCATTTT,CASSLVGASEPQHF
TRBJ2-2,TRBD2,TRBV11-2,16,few,TGTGCCAGCAGCCATGGGACTAGCGGGACGGGCGGGGAGCTGTTTTTT,CASSHGTSGTGGELFF
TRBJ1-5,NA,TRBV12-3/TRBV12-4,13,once,TGTGCCAGCAGTTTCGGGGAGAATCAGCCCCAGCATTTT,CASSFGENQPQHF
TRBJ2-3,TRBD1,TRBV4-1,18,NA,TGCGCCAGCAGCCAAGAAAGGGCACGGGACAGTGGTACAGATACGCAGTATTTT,CASSQERARDSGTDTQYF
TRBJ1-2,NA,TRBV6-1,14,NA,TGTGCCAGCAGTGAAGCTCAGGGGCGGAATGGCTACACCTTC,CASSEAQGRNGYTF
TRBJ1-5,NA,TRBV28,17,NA,TGTGCCAGCAGTTTCCCCCTCGGGCTGGTTAGCAATCAGCCCCAGCATTTT,CASSFPLGLVSNQPQHF
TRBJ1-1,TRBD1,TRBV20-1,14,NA,TGCAGTGCTAGCCCGGACAGGCAGAACACTGAAGCTTTCTTT,CSASPDRQNTEAFF
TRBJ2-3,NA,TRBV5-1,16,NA,TGCGCCAGCAGCTTGGCCTTAACGACTAGCACAGATACGCAGTATTTT,CASSLALTTSTDTQYF
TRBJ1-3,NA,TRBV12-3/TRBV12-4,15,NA,TGTGCCAGCAGTTTGGTGGGAGAAACTGGAAACACCATATATTTT,CASSLVGETGNTIYF